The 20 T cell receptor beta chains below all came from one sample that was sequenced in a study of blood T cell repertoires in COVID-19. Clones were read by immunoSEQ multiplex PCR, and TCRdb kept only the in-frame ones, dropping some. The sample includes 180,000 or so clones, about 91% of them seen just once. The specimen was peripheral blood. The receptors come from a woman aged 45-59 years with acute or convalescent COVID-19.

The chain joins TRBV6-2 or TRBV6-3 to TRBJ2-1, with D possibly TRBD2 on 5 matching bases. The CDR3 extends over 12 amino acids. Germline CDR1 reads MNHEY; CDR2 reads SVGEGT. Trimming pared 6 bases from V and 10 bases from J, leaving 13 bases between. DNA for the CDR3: TGTGCCAGCAGCCACGGGGTCGGGGAGCAGTTCTTC. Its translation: CASSHGVGEQFF.

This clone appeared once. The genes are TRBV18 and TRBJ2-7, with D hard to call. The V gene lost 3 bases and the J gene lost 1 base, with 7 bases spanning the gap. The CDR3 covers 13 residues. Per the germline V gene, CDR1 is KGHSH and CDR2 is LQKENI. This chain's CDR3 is CASSPYQSYEQYF. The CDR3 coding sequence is TGTGCCAGCTCACCTTATCAGTCCTACGAGCAGTACTTC.

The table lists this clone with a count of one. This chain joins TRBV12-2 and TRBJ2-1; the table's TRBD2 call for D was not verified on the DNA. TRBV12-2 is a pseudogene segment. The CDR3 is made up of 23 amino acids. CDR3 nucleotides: TGTGCAAGTCGCCCCCGTTTATTCTGGGGGTTGCTTTTACTAGCGGGAGAGGACGGGGAGCAGTTCTTC. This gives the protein CASRPRLFWGLLLLAGEDGEQFF.

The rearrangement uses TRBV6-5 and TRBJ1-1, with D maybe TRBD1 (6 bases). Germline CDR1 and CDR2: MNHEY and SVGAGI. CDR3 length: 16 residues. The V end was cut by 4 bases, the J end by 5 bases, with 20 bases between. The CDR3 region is CASSLYRASVGTEAFF. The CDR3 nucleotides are TGTGCCAGCAGTTTATACAGGGCCTCCGTGGGAACTGAAGCTTTCTTT.

The chain's CDR3 is CASSLAPGTGDIYGYTF. The CDR3 nucleotides are TGCGCCAGCAGCTTGGCCCCCGGGACAGGGGATATATATGGCTACACCTTC. The chain has TRBV5-1 and TRBJ1-2, with 10 bases that match TRBD1. The CDR3 has 17 amino acids. Germline-derived CDR1 and CDR2 are SGHRS and YFSETQ. V dropped 0 bases and J dropped 5; count of bases not matched to a gene: 10.

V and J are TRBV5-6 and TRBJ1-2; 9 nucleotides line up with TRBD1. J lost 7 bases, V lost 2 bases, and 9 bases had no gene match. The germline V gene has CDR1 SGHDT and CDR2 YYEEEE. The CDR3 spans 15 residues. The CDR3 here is CASSFRDRAYSGYTF. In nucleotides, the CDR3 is TGTGCCAGCAGCTTCCGGGACAGGGCCTATTCTGGCTACACCTTC.

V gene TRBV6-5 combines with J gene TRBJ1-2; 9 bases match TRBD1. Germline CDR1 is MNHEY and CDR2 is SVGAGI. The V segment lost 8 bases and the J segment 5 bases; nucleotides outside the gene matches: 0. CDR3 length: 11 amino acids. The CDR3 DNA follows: TGTGCCAGCGGGACAGGGTATGGCTACACCTTC. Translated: CASGTGYGYTF.

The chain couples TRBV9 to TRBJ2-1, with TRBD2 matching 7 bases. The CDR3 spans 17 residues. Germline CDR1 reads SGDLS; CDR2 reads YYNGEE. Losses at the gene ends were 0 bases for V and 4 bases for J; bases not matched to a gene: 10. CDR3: CASSVGASGKRYNEQFF. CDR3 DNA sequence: TGTGCCAGCAGCGTAGGGGCTAGCGGAAAACGATACAATGAGCAGTTCTTC.

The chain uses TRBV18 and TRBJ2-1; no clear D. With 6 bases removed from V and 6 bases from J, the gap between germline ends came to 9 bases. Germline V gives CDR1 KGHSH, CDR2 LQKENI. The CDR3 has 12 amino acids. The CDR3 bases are TGTGCCAGCTCTAGAATCGTCAATGAGCAGTTCTTC. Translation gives CASSRIVNEQFF. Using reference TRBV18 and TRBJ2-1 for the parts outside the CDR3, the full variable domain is NAGVMQNPRHLVRRRGQEARLRCSPMKGHSHVYWYRQLPEEGLKFMVYLQKENIIDESGMPKERFSAEFPKEGPSILRIQQVVRGDSAAYFCASSRIVNEQFFGPGTRLTVL.

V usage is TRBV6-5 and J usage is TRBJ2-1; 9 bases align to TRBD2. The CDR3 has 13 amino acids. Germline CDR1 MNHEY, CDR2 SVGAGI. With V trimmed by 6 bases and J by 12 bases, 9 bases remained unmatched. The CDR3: CASRGLASERQFF. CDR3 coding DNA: TGTGCCAGCAGAGGACTAGCGTCAGAGAGGCAGTTCTTC.

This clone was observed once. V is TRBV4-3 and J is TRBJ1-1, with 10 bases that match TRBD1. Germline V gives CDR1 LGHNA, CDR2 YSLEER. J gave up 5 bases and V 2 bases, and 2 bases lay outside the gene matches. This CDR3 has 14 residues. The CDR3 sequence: CASSQLGQGTEAFF. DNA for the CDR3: TGCGCCAGCAGCCAACTGGGACAGGGGACTGAAGCTTTCTTT.

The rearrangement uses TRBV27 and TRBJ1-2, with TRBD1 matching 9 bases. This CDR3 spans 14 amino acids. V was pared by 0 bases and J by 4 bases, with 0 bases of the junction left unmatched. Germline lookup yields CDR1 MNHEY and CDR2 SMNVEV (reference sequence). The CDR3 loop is CASSLSDRGYGYTF. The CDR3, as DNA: TGTGCCAGCAGTTTATCGGACAGGGGCTATGGCTACACCTTC.

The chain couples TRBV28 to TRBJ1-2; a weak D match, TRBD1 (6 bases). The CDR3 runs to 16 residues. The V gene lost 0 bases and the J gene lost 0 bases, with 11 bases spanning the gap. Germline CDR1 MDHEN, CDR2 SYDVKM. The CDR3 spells CASSLWGAATNYGYTF. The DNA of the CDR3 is TGTGCCAGCAGTTTATGGGGGGCAGCTACTAACTATGGCTACACCTTC.

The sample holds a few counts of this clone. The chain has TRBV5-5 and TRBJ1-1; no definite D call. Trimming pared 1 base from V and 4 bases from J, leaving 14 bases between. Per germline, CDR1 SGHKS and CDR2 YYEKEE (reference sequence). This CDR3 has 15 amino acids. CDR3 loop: CASSLWVDGFTEAFF. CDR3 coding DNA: TGTGCCAGCAGCTTGTGGGTAGACGGGTTCACTGAAGCTTTCTTT.

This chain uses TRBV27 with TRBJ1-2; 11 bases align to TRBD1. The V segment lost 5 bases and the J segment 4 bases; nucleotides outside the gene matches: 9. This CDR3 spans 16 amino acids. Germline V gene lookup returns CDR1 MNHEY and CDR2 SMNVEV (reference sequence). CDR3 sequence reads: CASSVHGTGGLYGYTF. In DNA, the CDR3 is TGTGCCAGCAGTGTACATGGGACAGGGGGACTCTATGGCTACACCTTC.

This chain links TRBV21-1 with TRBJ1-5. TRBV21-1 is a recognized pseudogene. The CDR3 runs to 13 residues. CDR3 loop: CASSKGEGQPQHF. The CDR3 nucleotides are TGTGCCAGCAGCAAAGGGGAGGGACAGCCCCAGCATTTT.

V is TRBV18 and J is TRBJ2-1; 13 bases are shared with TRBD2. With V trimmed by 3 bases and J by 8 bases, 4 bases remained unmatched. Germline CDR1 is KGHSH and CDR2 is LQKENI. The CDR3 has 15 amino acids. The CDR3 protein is CASSPGLAGVDEQFF. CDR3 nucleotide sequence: TGTGCCAGCTCACCTGGACTAGCGGGAGTGGATGAGCAGTTCTTC. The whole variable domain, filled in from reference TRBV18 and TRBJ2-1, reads NAGVMQNPRHLVRRRGQEARLRCSPMKGHSHVYWYRQLPEEGLKFMVYLQKENIIDESGMPKERFSAEFPKEGPSILRIQQVVRGDSAAYFCASSPGLAGVDEQFFGPGTRLTVL.

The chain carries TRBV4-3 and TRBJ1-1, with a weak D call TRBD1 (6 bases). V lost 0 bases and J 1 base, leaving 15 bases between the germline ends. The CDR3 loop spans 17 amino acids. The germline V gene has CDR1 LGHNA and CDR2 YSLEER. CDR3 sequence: CASSQDWPGHENTEAFF. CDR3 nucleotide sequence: TGCGCCAGCAGCCAAGATTGGCCGGGACACGAGAACACTGAAGCTTTCTTT.

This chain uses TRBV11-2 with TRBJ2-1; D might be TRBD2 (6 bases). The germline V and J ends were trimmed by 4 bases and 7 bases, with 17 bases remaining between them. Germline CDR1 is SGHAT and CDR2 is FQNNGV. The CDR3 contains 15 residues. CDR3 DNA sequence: TGTGCCAGCAGCTCCGGGCCCGGGAGATGGAATGAGCAGTTCTTC. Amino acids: CASSSGPGRWNEQFF.

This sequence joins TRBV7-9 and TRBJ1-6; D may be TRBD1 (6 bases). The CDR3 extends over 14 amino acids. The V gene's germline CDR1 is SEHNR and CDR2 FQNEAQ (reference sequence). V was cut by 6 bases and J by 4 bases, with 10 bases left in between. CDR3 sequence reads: CASSRQEYNSPLHF. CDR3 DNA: TGTGCCAGCAGTCGACAGGAGTATAATTCACCCCTCCACTTT.